These T cell receptor beta chains were read from a single sample in a study of blood T cell repertoires in COVID-19. Some clones are missing from TCRdb's copy, which holds only in-frame ones; the method was immunoSEQ multiplex PCR. The table has tens of thousands of clones, over 65% seen once. The specimen was peripheral blood. Receptor source: a woman in her seventies with acute or convalescent COVID-19. Each CDR3 is given with its conserved first and last residue. D genes are given only for firm matches. Part of the rows lack a size; the others show once, few, many or a class for expanded clones.

clone size | J gene | D gene | V gene | CDR3 DNA | CDR3 protein
NA | TRBJ2-6 | NA | TRBV6-5 | TGTGCCAGCAGTCCCTCAGGGGCTGGGGCCAACGTCCTGACTTTC | CASSPSGAGANVLTF
NA | TRBJ2-5 | NA | TRBV14 | TGTGCCAGCAGCCACCCCGGGACTTTCAAAGAGACCCAGTACTTC | CASSHPGTFKETQYF
NA | TRBJ2-3 | TRBD2 | TRBV2 | TGTGCCAGCACGGGAGCGGGGGGCAGCACAGATACGCAGTATTTT | CASTGAGGSTDTQYF
NA | TRBJ1-1 | NA | TRBV7-2 | TGTGCCAGCAGCCTGACAGGCGACTCGAACACTGAAGCTTTCTTT | CASSLTGDSNTEAFF
NA | TRBJ1-6 | NA | TRBV7-9 | TGTGCCAGCAGCGACCAGGTGGATAATTCACCCCTCCACTTT | CASSDQVDNSPLHF
once | TRBJ2-3 | TRBD2 | TRBV7-8 | TGTGCCAGCAGCTTACTCACGGGCGGGAGACCCACAGATACGCAGTATTTT | CASSLLTGGRPTDTQYF
once | TRBJ2-1 | TRBD2 | TRBV5-1 | TGCGCCAGCAGCTTGAGGACTAGCGGGGGCCCGAATCCGACCCGTTACCTCAATGAGCAGTTCTTC | CASSLRTSGGPNPTRYLNEQFF
NA | TRBJ1-1 | NA | TRBV19 | TGTGCCAGTAGAGGACAGAACACTGAAGCTTTCTTT | CASRGQNTEAFF
NA | TRBJ2-7 | TRBD2 | TRBV5-1 | TGCGCCAGCAGCTTGGAGGGAGCGGGAGGGCCTTCTGGGGAGCAGTACTTC | CASSLEGAGGPSGEQYF
NA | TRBJ1-2 | TRBD1 | TRBV5-6 | TGTGCCAGCAGCAGAGCAGGGGGCTCAGGATATGGCTACACCTTC | CASSRAGGSGYGYTF
NA | TRBJ1-2 | NA | TRBV12-3/TRBV12-4 | TGTGCCAGCAGCCCCTTGGGAGGGCCTGGCTACACCTTC | CASSPLGGPGYTF
once | TRBJ1-5 | TRBD1 | TRBV19 | TGTGCCAGTAGTAGGGACAGTAATAGCAATCAGCCCCAGCATTTT | CASSRDSNSNQPQHF
few | TRBJ1-4 | NA | TRBV28 | TGTGCCAGCACCGGGGATCCTAATGAAAAACTGTTTTTT | CASTGDPNEKLFF
NA | TRBJ1-2 | NA | TRBV5-6 | TGTGCCAGCAGCTGGGGGGTGAGGGTTGTTAGCTATGGCTACACCTTC | CASSWGVRVVSYGYTF
NA | TRBJ2-6 | NA | TRBV6-5 | TGTGCCAGCAGTTCCGTATTCTCTGGGGCCAACGTCCTGACTTTC | CASSSVFSGANVLTF
once | TRBJ2-1 | TRBD2 | TRBV27 | TGTGCCAGCAGTTCACTCCTCCGGGGGGGGAGAAATGAGCAGTTCTTC | CASSSLLRGGRNEQFF
NA | TRBJ2-7 | NA | TRBV10-3 | TGTGCCTCCTTGGATAACGGGAGCGGGTACGAGCAGTACTTC | CASLDNGSGYEQYF
NA | TRBJ2-5 | NA | TRBV7-9 | TGTGCCAGCAGCTTAAGCGCCCTCTCGGGAGAGACCCAGTACTTC | CASSLSALSGETQYF
NA | TRBJ2-3 | NA | TRBV5-4 | TGTGCCAGCAGTCGGGACTGGAAAGATACGCAGTATTTT | CASSRDWKDTQYF
many | TRBJ1-1 | NA | TRBV7-8 | TGTGCCAGCGGGGGCTTCGAGAGCTTGGACACTGAAGCTTTCTTT | CASGGFESLDTEAFF
NA | TRBJ1-5 | TRBD1 | TRBV19 | TGTGCCAGTAGTATAGATGGACAGGGGAATCAGCCCCAGCATTTT | CASSIDGQGNQPQHF
few | TRBJ2-7 | NA | TRBV3-1/TRBV3-2 | TGTGCCAGCAGCCAAGATCGGTCATTCCCCGCCTACGAGCAGTACTTC | CASSQDRSFPAYEQYF
NA | TRBJ1-5 | NA | TRBV6-5 | TGTGCCAGCAGTTTGAGGAAACATCAGCCCCAGCATTTT | CASSLRKHQPQHF
NA | TRBJ2-3 | TRBD1 | TRBV19 | TGTGCCAGTAGTACCGGACAGGTTAGCACAGATACGCAGTATTTT | CASSTGQVSTDTQYF
NA | TRBJ1-1 | NA | TRBV29-1 | TGCAGCGTTGACCAGGGGAACACTGAAGCTTTCTTT | CSVDQGNTEAFF
NA | TRBJ1-1 | NA | TRBV6-6 | TGTGCCAGCAGTCCCGGGGGGACAAAGAACACTGAAGCTTTCTTT | CASSPGGTKNTEAFF
NA | TRBJ1-2 | NA | TRBV12-3/TRBV12-4 | TGTGCCAGCAGTTTGGTAGCTAACTATGGCTACACCTTC | CASSLVANYGYTF